The present TCR beta chain was sequenced within a study of T cell changes during pregnancy in multiple sclerosis. Data came from immunoSEQ multiplex PCR; TCRdb stores just in-frame clones and leaves some out. The table records about 120,000 clones, about 94% of them present only once. This clone was seen just once. CDR1 and CDR2 from the germline V gene are MDHEN and SYDVKM. The CDR3 has 12 amino acids. The V gene end was trimmed by 2 bases and the J gene end by 15 bases; junction bases not matched to a gene: 7. This receptor was identified in a female donor with multiple sclerosis, enrolled in a pregnancy study. This chain joins TRBV28 and TRBJ2-3; 8 nucleotides agree with TRBD2. The sequencing here drew on peripheral blood, taken before pregnancy. The CDR3: CASSLGTSFIYF. The CDR3 DNA follows: TGTGCCAGCAGTTTAGGGACTAGTTTTATCTATTTT.